Listed below are T cell receptor beta chains from one sample, sequenced in a study of beta chain features in type 1 diabetes. Profiled with immunoSEQ multiplex PCR; TCRdb holds only in-frame clones, not every one. The table includes around 500,000 clones, roughly 31% detected once. The sample comprised naive CD4+ T cells from blood. These receptors originate from a man between 18 and 29 years old in good health. The conserved cysteine and the conserved F or W are not part of the CDR3 here.

v_gene	j_gene	CDR3aa
TRBV20-1	TRBJ2-5	SARDRETQY
TRBV5-1	TRBJ2-1	ASSSGQTFRNEQF
TRBV30	TRBJ2-1	AWSVRSSIHNEQF
TRBV25-1	TRBJ2-5	ASRPAGGVETQY
TRBV30	TRBJ1-3	AWIQGFGNTIY
TRBV5-6	TRBJ2-1	ASSPKLNSYNEQF
TRBV9	TRBJ2-1	ASSLAEHNEQF
TRBV7-9	TRBJ1-5	ASSSQGDQPQH
TRBV19	TRBJ2-1	ASSIDPENEQF
TRBV30	TRBJ2-1	AWSFNYYNEQF
TRBV5-4	TRBJ2-5	ASSLSDRRMETQY